The clone carrying this T cell receptor (beta chain) has a single count. Antigen: not known. The J segment lost 6 bases and the V segment lost 3 bases, leaving 0 bases of the junction unmatched. Germline V lookup: CDR1 SGHVS, CDR2 FNYEAQ. The CDR3 runs to 13 residues. Each of the donors was a healthy bone marrow donor. The entry originates in a study of cytomegalovirus exposure and HLA in healthy donors. Study-level background: Early released data comprised around 80 million unique TCRs from HLA-typed donors. General study points: Previously analyzed data showed that most TCR beta V segments were productive at a frequency of about 87% or about 30%. Most TCR sequences were rare, but some public TCRs occurred in many donors.

The PCR used 60 Vbeta and 13 Jbeta primers. Profiled with immunoSEQ multiplex PCR; TCRdb holds only in-frame clones, not every one. This table has about 200,000 clones, around 80% appearing once. The specimen sequenced was PBMCs. The rearrangement joins TRBV7-6 to TRBJ2-4; 9 nucleotides align to TRBD2. The TCR was taken from a man aged 50-59 years in good health and CMV-seronegative. The CDR3 loop reads CASSLTSGNIQYF. CDR3 nucleotides: TGTGCCAGCAGCTTGACTAGCGGAAACATTCAGTACTTC.